One sample yielded the 21 T cell receptor beta chains listed below, sequenced in a study of blood T cell repertoires in COVID-19 (dated by TCRdb to the early 2020s). Library preparation employed the immunoSEQ multiplex PCR assay. As stored in TCRdb, this immuneACCESS dataset retains in-frame rearrangements with V and J assigned. A fraction of the clones does not appear; measured against another copy, unresolved V genes explain less than half of the discrepancy, and the remainder lacks a known reason. The sample table holds roughly 400,000 clones, of which around nine tenths were seen once. About 1.8% of the sample goes to the ten largest clones. The sequenced sample consisted of PBMCs or T cells enriched from blood (not recorded which). All receptors derive from a woman between 25 and 40 years old who had recovered from COVID-19.

The chain joins TRBV2 to TRBJ1-2; TRBD1 matches 12 bases. The germline gives CDR1 SNHLY, CDR2 FYNNEI. The junction had 8 bases not matched to a gene; V was cut back by 6 bases and J by 9 bases. The CDR3 covers 14 residues. For the CDR3, the DNA is TGTGCCAGCAGCCTGGGACAGGGGGCGCATAGCTACACCTTC. Amino acid sequence: CASSLGQGAHSYTF.

Only one count was recorded for this clone. The chain has TRBV9 and TRBJ2-1, with D possibly TRBD2 on 6 matching bases. CDR3 size: 18 residues. Trimming cost V 2 bases and J 5 bases, with 23 bases left between them. The germline CDR1 and CDR2 sequences are SGDLS and YYNGEE. CDR3 region: CASSVPRGGDDKNNEQFF. CDR3 sequence (DNA): TGTGCCAGCAGCGTCCCAAGAGGAGGGGACGACAAAAACAATGAGCAGTTCTTC.

This chain uses TRBV28 with TRBJ1-4; unclear D gene. The V gene lost 4 bases and the J gene lost 6 bases, with 15 bases spanning the gap. This CDR3 spans 15 amino acids. Germline V gives CDR1 MDHEN, CDR2 SYDVKM. The CDR3 sequence is CASSSSRVLYEKLFF. The CDR3 coding sequence is TGTGCCAGCAGTTCCTCGCGGGTTCTTTATGAAAAACTGTTTTTT.

The chain joins TRBV2 to TRBJ1-5; 9 nucleotides agree with TRBD1. V was clipped by 4 bases and J by 1 base; unmatched bases: 2. Germline-derived CDR1 and CDR2 are SNHLY and FYNNEI. The CDR3 covers 15 residues. The CDR3 is CASSAGTGSNQPQHF. For the CDR3, the DNA is TGTGCCAGCAGTGCCGGGACAGGGAGCAATCAGCCCCAGCATTTT. Combining the CDR3 with reference TRBV2 and TRBJ1-5 gives the whole variable domain EPEVTQTPSHQVTQMGQEVILRCVPISNHLYFYWYRQILGQKVEFLVSFYNNEISEKSEIFDDQFSVERPDGSNFTLKIRSTKLEDSAMYFCASSAGTGSNQPQHFGDGTRLSIL.

Only one count was recorded for this clone. The chain combines TRBV27 with TRBJ1-4; a possible D gene is TRBD1 (6 bases). There are 14 residues in the CDR3. Trimming shortened V by 5 bases and J by 8 bases, and 15 bases separated the two germline ends. The germline gives CDR1 MNHEY, CDR2 SMNVEV (reference sequence). This CDR3 is CASSNRVGAEKLFF. DNA for the CDR3: TGTGCCAGCAGTAACAGGGTGGGCGCCGAAAAACTGTTTTTT.

Only a few counts were recorded for this clone. The V gene is TRBV7-2, the J gene TRBJ1-5; tentatively, D is TRBD1 (6 bases). Germline CDR1 SGHTA, CDR2 FQGNSA. The V end lost 5 bases, the J end lost 4 bases, and 15 bases lay between the germline ends. The length of the CDR3 is 15 residues. CDR3 sequence (DNA): TGTGCCAGCAGCCCCCGGCAGGGGAAGAATCAGCCCCAGCATTTT. This translates into CASSPRQGKNQPQHF. Drawing the rest from reference TRBV7-2 and TRBJ1-5, the complete variable domain is GAGVSQSPSNKVTEKGKDVELRCDPISGHTALYWYRQSLGQGLEFLIYFQGNSAPDKSGLPSDRFSAERTGGSVSTLTIQRTQQEDSAVYLCASSPRQGKNQPQHFGDGTRLSIL.

The rearrangement uses TRBV21-1 and TRBJ1-5; the table's D gene call, TRBD1, was not cross checked with the DNA. TRBV21-1 is described as a pseudogene. This CDR3 comprises 16 residues. CDR3 in amino acids: CASRAYRGRSNQPQHF. The CDR3 DNA follows: TGTGCCAGCAGAGCGTACAGGGGCAGGAGCAATCAGCCCCAGCATTTT.

The V gene is TRBV5-1, the J gene TRBJ1-1; D may be TRBD1 (6 bases). Trimming cost V 5 bases and J 1 base, with 18 bases left between them. Germline CDR1 reads SGHRS; CDR2 reads YFSETQ. There are 16 residues in the CDR3. For the CDR3, the DNA is TGCGCCAGCAGTCCATTCCAGGGGTCCTGGAACACTGAAGCTTTCTTT. Translating it yields CASSPFQGSWNTEAFF.

This rearrangement joins TRBV19 to TRBJ1-3; D is perhaps TRBD1 (5 bases). The CDR3 length is 14 residues. Germline lookup yields CDR1 LNHDA and CDR2 SQIVND (reference sequence). Trimming removed 6 bases from V and 4 bases from J, with 13 bases in between. This chain's CDR3 is CASRTTVSGNTIYF. CDR3 nucleotide sequence: TGTGCCAGTAGGACGACAGTGTCCGGAAACACCATATATTTT.

The chain joins TRBV29-1 to TRBJ1-3; D is perhaps TRBD1 (6 bases). The CDR3 has 14 residues. Trimming cost V 3 bases and J 4 bases, with 13 bases left between them. Germline V gives CDR1 SQVTM, CDR2 ANQGSEA. CDR3 residues: CSVDSGAAGNTIYF. DNA of the CDR3: TGCAGCGTTGATTCAGGGGCTGCGGGAAACACCATATATTTT. Filled out from reference TRBV29-1 and TRBJ1-3, the complete variable domain reads SAVISQKPSRDICQRGTSLTIQCQVDSQVTMMFWYRQQPGQSLTLIATANQGSEATYESGFVIDKFPISRPNLTFSTLTVSNMSPEDSSIYLCSVDSGAAGNTIYFGEGSWLTVV.

The chain is built from TRBV28 and TRBJ2-1; 10 bases are a match to TRBD2. The germline CDR1 and CDR2 sequences are MDHEN and SYDVKM. V was clipped by 5 bases and J by 4 bases; unmatched bases: 20. The CDR3 consists of 20 residues. The CDR3 loop is CASSRLASGSLSPVYNEQFF. DNA of the CDR3: TGTGCCAGCAGTAGACTGGCTAGCGGGAGCCTTAGCCCCGTTTACAATGAGCAGTTCTTC.

V is TRBV12-5 and J is TRBJ2-3, with D possibly TRBD2 on 6 matching bases. V gave up 6 bases and J gave up 4 bases, with 14 bases separating them. The CDR3 sequence is 14 residues long. Germline-derived CDR1 and CDR2 are LGHNT and FRNRAP. CDR3 sequence reads: CASGTGLPPDTQYF. The CDR3 bases are TGTGCTAGTGGCACGGGACTTCCCCCAGATACGCAGTATTTT. Complete variable domain (other parts from reference TRBV12-5 and TRBJ2-3): DARVTQTPRHKVTEMGQEVTMRCQPILGHNTVFWYRQTMMQGLELLAYFRNRAPLDDSGMPKDRFSAEMPDATLATLKIQPSEPRDSAVYFCASGTGLPPDTQYFGPGTRLTVL.

CDR3 coding DNA: TGTGCCAGCAGGGGTCCGGGACTAGCGGGATTCGAGCAGTACTTC. Translating it yields CASRGPGLAGFEQYF. The chain is built from TRBV7-3 and TRBJ2-7; 13 bases match TRBD2. Germline V gives CDR1 SGHTA, CDR2 FQGTGA. The CDR3 is made up of 15 amino acids. V lost 6 bases to trimming and J lost 6 bases; unmatched junction nucleotides: 8.

The V and J genes are TRBV4-3 and TRBJ1-4; TRBD1 agrees at 10 bases. This CDR3 comprises 15 residues. Germline lookup yields CDR1 LGHNA and CDR2 YSLEER. J was trimmed by 7 bases and V by 0 bases; bases with no gene match: 2. CDR3: CASSQDGQGGEKLFF. In nucleotides, the CDR3 is TGCGCCAGCAGCCAAGACGGACAGGGGGGTGAAAAACTGTTTTTT.

V usage is TRBV19 and J usage is TRBJ2-1; 7 bases are a match to TRBD1. The germline V gene encodes CDR1 LNHDA and CDR2 SQIVND (reference sequence). The CDR3 spans 16 residues. With 3 bases clipped from V and 8 bases from J, the junction kept 13 bases outside the gene matches. The CDR3 DNA is TGTGCCAGTAGTATCTACCGGGACAGTCCTATTGATGAGCAGTTCTTC. Translation: CASSIYRDSPIDEQFF.

V usage is TRBV27 and J usage is TRBJ1-1; 8 positions agree with TRBD1. The J segment lost 11 bases and the V segment lost 0 bases, leaving 11 bases of the junction unmatched. This CDR3 is built from 15 residues. Germline assignment: CDR1 MNHEY and CDR2 SMNVEV (reference sequence). Here the CDR3 DNA reads TGTGCCAGCAGTTTATCGGGGGGGGACAGGTCGGAGGCTTTCTTT. Protein product: CASSLSGGDRSEAFF.

The CDR3: CASSVSGGTYNEQFF. The CDR3 nucleotides are TGTGCCAGCAGCGTAAGCGGGGGGACGTACAATGAGCAGTTCTTC. V is TRBV9 and J is TRBJ2-1; 9 bases fit TRBD2. CDR3 length equals 15 residues. V trimming: 1 base; J trimming: 4 bases; junction bases outside the gene matches: 3. Per germline, CDR1 SGDLS and CDR2 YYNGEE.

J is TRBJ1-1 and V is TRBV7-3; D is perhaps TRBD1 (5 bases). The CDR3 has 14 amino acids. V lost 5 bases and J 6 bases, leaving 16 bases between the germline ends. Germline V gene sequence: CDR1 SGHTA, CDR2 FQGTGA. The CDR3 loop is CASSPEFGDSEAFF. The CDR3 DNA reads TGTGCCAGCAGCCCCGAGTTTGGGGACTCTGAAGCTTTCTTT. The full variable domain, completed using reference TRBV7-3 and TRBJ1-1, is GAGVSQTPSNKVTEKGKYVELRCDPISGHTALYWYRQSLGQGPEFLIYFQGTGAADDSGLPNDRFFAVRPEGSVSTLKIQRTERGDSAVYLCASSPEFGDSEAFFGQGTRLTVV.

In its sample, this clone was seen once. The V and J genes are TRBV11-2 and TRBJ2-3; tentatively, D is TRBD2 (5 bases). V lost 0 bases and J lost 0, with 10 bases in between. The CDR3 has 16 residues. Per the germline V gene, CDR1 is SGHAT and CDR2 is FQNNGV. CDR3 residues: CASSLDSRTSTDTQYF. The CDR3 coding sequence is TGTGCCAGCAGCTTAGATAGCCGGACTAGCACAGATACGCAGTATTTT.

The chain is built from TRBV11-2 and TRBJ2-7; D is uncertain. Per germline, CDR1 SGHAT and CDR2 FQNNGV. Trimming left V 1 base short and J 1 base short, with 5 bases between. The length of the CDR3 is 13 residues. The CDR3 DNA is TGTGCCAGCAGCTTAGGAGGTTCCTACGAGCAGTACTTC. Its protein is CASSLGGSYEQYF.

J is TRBJ1-2 and V is TRBV5-1; D gene ambiguous. Germline V gene sequence: CDR1 SGHRS, CDR2 YFSETQ. The CDR3 covers 15 residues. V was shortened by 0 bases and J by 2 bases, with 11 bases between the two germline ends. CDR3 sequence reads: CASSLAFPLNYGYTF. DNA of the CDR3: TGCGCCAGCAGCTTGGCTTTCCCACTAAACTATGGCTACACCTTC.